This TCR beta chain was identified during a study of Ad26.COV2.S vaccination and SARS-CoV-2 variants. The assay was immunoSEQ multiplex PCR, and TCRdb's table has in-frame clones only and misses some. The sample records more than 300,000 clones, 80% to 90% being singletons. The CDR3 is 18 amino acids. After removal of 3 bases from V and 6 bases from J, the junction contained 11 bases not matched to a gene. The germline V gene has CDR1 KGHSH and CDR2 LQKENI. Regarding treatment: over 15 received Ad26.COV2.S at low or high dose, single or two shots; roughly 5 received placebo; per-sample allocation not given. Collection of the samples took place on day 63 after the first injection of vaccine or placebo.

The V gene is TRBV18, the J gene TRBJ2-2, with 12 positions matching TRBD2. This TCR was recovered from a person between 18 and 59 years old who received the Ad26.COV2.S COVID-19 vaccine or a placebo. The sequenced sample was peripheral blood, obtained in a trial of Ad26.COV2.S vaccine versus placebo. CDR3 sequence reads: CASSPRLAGASYAGELFF. DNA for the CDR3: TGTGCCAGCTCACCCAGACTAGCGGGGGCATCCTACGCCGGGGAGCTGTTTTTT.